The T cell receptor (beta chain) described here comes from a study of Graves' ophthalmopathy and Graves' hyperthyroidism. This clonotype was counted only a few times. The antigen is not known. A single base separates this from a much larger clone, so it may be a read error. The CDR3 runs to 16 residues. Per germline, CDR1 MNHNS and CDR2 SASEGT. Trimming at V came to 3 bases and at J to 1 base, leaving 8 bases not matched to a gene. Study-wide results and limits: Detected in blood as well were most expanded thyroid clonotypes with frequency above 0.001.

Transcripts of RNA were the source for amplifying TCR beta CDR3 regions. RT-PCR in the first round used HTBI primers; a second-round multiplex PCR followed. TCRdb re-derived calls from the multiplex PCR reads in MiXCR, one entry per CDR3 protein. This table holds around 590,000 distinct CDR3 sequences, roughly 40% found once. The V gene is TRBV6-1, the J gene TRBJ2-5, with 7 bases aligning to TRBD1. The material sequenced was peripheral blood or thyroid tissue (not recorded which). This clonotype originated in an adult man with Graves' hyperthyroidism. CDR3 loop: CASSEGDRRCQETQYF. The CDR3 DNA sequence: TGTGCCAGCAGTGAGGGGGACAGACGGTGCCAAGAGACCCAGTACTTC.